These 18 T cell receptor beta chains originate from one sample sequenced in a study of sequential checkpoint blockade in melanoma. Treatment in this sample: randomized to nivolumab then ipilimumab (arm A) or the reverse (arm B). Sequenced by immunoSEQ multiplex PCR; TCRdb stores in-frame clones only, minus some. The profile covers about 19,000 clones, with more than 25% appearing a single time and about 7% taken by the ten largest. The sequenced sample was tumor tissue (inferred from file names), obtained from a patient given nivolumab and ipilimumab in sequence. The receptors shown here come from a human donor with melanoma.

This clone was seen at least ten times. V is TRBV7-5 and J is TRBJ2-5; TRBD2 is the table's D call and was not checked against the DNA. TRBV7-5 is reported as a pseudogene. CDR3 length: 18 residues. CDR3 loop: CASSLRLSAGGPQETQYF. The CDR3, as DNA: TGTGCCAGCAGCTTAAGGTTGAGCGCGGGGGGGCCCCAAGAGACCCAGTACTTC.

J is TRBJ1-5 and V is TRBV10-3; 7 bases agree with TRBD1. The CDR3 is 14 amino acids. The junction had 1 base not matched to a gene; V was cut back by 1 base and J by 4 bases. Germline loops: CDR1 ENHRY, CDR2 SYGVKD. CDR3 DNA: TGTGCCATCAGTGAGTGGGGACAGAATCAGCCCCAGCATTTT. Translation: CAISEWGQNQPQHF.

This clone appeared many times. CDR3: CASRGRAHMNTEAFF. The DNA for the CDR3 is TGTGCCAGCAGGGGGCGGGCCCACATGAACACTGAAGCTTTCTTT. The chain is built from TRBV6-8 and TRBJ1-1; TRBD1 might be the D (5 bases). The germline CDR1 and CDR2 sequences are MNHGY and SAAAGT. Trimming cost V 6 bases and J 0 bases, with 14 bases left between them. This CDR3 region has 15 residues.

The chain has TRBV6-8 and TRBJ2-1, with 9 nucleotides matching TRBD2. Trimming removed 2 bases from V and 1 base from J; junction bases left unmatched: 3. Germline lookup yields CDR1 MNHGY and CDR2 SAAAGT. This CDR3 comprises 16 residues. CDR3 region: CASSYATSGSYNEQFF. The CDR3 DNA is TGTGCCAGCAGTTACGCGACTAGCGGATCCTACAATGAGCAGTTCTTC.

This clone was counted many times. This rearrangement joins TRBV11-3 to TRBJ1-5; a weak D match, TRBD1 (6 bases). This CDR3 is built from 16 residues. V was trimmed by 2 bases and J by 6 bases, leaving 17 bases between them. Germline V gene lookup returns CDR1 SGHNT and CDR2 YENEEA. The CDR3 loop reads CASSLRGTTGGQPQHF. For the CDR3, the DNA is TGTGCCAGCAGCTTAAGGGGGACCACCGGGGGTCAGCCCCAGCATTTT.

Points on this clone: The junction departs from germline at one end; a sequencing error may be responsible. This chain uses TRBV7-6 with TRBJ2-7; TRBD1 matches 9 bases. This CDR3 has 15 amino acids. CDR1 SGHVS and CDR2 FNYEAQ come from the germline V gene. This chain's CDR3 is CASSSGTGPSYEQYF. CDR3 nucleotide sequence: TGTGCTAGCAGCAGCGGGACAGGGCCCTCCTACGAGCAGTACTTC.

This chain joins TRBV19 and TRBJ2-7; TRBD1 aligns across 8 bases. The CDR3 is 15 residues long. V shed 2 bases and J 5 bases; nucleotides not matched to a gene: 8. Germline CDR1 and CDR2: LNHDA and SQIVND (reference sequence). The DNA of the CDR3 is TGTGCCAGTAGTATAAGCCAGGACAGGGTCCACGAGCAGTACTTC. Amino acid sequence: CASSISQDRVHEQYF.

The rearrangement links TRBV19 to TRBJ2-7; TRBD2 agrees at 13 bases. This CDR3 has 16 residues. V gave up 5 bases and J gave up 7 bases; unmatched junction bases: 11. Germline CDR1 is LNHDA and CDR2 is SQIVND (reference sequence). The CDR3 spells CASSLTSGRALIEQYF. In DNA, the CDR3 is TGTGCCAGTAGTCTAACTAGCGGGAGGGCTCTAATTGAGCAGTACTTC.

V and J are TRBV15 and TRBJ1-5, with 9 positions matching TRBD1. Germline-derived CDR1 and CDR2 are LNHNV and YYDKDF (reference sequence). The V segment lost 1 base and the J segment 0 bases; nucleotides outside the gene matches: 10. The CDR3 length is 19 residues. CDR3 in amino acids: CATSRGDRVPTYSNQPQHF. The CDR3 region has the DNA TGTGCCACCAGCAGAGGGGACAGGGTGCCCACTTATAGCAATCAGCCCCAGCATTTT.

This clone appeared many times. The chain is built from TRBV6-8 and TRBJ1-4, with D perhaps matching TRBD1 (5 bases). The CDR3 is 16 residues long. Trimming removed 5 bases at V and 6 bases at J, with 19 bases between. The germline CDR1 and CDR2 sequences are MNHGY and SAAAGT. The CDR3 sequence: CASSTLGTALDEKLFF. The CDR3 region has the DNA TGTGCCAGCAGTACCTTGGGGACGGCTCTTGATGAAAAACTGTTTTTT.

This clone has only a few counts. CDR3 nucleotide sequence: TGTGCCAGCAGTTACTCGGACAGGGCACAGACTGAAGCTTTCTTT. Protein sequence: CASSYSDRAQTEAFF. This chain joins TRBV6-8 and TRBJ1-1, with 8 bases aligning to TRBD1. The V gene's germline CDR1 is MNHGY and CDR2 SAAAGT. The V gene end was trimmed by 0 bases and the J gene end by 5 bases; junction bases not matched to a gene: 5. CDR3 size: 15 residues.

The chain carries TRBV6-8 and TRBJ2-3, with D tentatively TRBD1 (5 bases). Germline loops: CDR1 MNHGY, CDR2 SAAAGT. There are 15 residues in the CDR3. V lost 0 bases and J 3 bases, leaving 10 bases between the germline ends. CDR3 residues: CASSYSKGVTDTQYF. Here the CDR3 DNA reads TGTGCCAGCAGTTACTCGAAAGGGGTTACAGATACGCAGTATTTT.

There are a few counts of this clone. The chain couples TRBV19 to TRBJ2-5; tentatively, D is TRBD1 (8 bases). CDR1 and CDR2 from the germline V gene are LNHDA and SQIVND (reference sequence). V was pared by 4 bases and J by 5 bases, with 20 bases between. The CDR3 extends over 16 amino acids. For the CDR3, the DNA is TGTGCCAGTAGTACCCCTAGACAGGGGAGGGACGAGACCCAGTACTTC. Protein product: CASSTPRQGRDETQYF.

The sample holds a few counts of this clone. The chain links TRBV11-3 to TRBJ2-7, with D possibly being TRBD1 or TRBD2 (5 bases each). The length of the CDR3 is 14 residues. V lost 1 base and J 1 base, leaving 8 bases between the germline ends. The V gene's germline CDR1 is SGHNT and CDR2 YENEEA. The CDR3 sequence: CASSLGGRSYEQYF. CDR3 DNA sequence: TGTGCCAGCAGCTTAGGGGGACGTTCCTACGAGCAGTACTTC.

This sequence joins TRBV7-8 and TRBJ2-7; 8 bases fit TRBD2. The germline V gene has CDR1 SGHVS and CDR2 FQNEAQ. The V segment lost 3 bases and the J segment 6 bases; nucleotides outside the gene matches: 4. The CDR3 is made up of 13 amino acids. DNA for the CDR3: TGTGCCAGCAGCTTTCTAGCGGGTTCCGAGCAGTACTTC. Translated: CASSFLAGSEQYF.

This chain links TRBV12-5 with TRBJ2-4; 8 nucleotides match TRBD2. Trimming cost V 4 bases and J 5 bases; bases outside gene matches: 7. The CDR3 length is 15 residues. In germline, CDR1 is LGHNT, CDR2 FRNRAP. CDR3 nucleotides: TGTGCTAGTGGTTCCTCGCGCGGGGGGCAAAACATTCAGTACTTC. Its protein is CASGSSRGGQNIQYF.

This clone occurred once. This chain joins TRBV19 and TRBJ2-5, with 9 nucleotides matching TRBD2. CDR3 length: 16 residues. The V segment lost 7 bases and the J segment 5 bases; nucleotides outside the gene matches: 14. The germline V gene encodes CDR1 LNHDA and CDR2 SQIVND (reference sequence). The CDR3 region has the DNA TGTGCCAGTAACCCCTCGGCGGGACTAGCAGGGGAGACCCAGTACTTC. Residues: CASNPSAGLAGETQYF.

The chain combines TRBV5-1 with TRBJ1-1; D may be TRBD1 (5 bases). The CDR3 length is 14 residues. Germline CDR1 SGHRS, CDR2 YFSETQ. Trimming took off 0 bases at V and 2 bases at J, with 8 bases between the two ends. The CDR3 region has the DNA TGCGCCAGCAGCTTGGCAGGGACCAACACTGAAGCTTTCTTT. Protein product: CASSLAGTNTEAFF. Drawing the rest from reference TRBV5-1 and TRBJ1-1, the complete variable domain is KAGVTQTPRYLIKTRGQQVTLSCSPISGHRSVSWYQQTPGQGLQFLFEYFSETQRNKGNFPGRFSGRQFSNSRSEMNVSTLELGDSALYLCASSLAGTNTEAFFGQGTRLTVV.